This T cell receptor (beta chain) was documented in a study of graft-versus-host responses after intestinal transplantation. Sequencing was performed with immunoSEQ multiplex PCR; in TCRdb, only in-frame clones are kept and a portion is missing. Here the sample spans approximately 89,000 clones, roughly nine tenths being singletons. J gave up 4 bases and V 2 bases, and 10 bases lay outside the gene matches. Germline CDR1 reads SGHRS; CDR2 reads YFSETQ. The CDR3 loop spans 16 amino acids. The study's findings and limits: Allografts of one patient group, those with graft-donor T cell macrochimerism, had high graft-versus-host to host-versus-graft clonal ratios.

With respect to this clone: What it binds is not known.

The J gene is TRBJ2-5, the V gene TRBV5-1, with TRBD2 identical over 8 bases. The starting material was unstimulated CD4+ T cells sorted from spleen or lymph node cells, obtained before intestinal transplant. The source is a human donor who received an intestinal transplant. This chain's CDR3 is CASSLPEAGAAETQYF. DNA of the CDR3: TGCGCCAGCAGCTTACCGGAAGCGGGAGCAGCAGAGACCCAGTACTTC.